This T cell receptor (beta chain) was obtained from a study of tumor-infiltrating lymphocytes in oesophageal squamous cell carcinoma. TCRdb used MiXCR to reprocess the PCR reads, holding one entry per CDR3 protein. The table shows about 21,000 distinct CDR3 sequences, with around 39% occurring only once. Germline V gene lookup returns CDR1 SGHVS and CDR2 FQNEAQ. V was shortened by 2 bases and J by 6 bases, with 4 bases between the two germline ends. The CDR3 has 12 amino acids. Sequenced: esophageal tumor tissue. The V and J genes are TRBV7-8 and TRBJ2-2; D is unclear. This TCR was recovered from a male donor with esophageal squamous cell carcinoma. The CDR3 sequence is CASSLNSGELFF. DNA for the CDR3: TGTGCCAGCAGCTTAAACTCCGGGGAGCTGTTTTTT.